This T cell receptor beta chain was found in a study of blood T cell repertoires in COVID-19. Study information: Acute and convalescent COVID-19 specimens originated in the United States, Italy and Spain. In each case, the material was cDNA or gDNA derived from T cells, B-cell-depleted T cells, or PBMCs.

There are 13 residues in the CDR3. V was cut by 0 bases and J by 3 bases, with 5 bases left in between. Germline V gene lookup returns CDR1 SGHTA and CDR2 FQGNSA. Per the study methods: The authors estimated nucleated cell counts from reference gene primer amplification. Generated by immunoSEQ multiplex PCR, the TCRdb table keeps only in-frame clones and is missing some. The DNA gave D and trimming, while V, J and clone size come from that table. Among around 200,000 clones listed, around 82% were seen once. The chain employs TRBV7-2 and TRBJ2-5; D gene ambiguous. The clonotype was recovered from a woman aged 45-60 years with acute or convalescent COVID-19. Sequenced input: peripheral blood. CDR3 sequence reads: CASSLAAKETQYF. CDR3 sequence (DNA): TGTGCCAGCAGCTTAGCAGCGAAAGAGACCCAGTACTTC. The variable domain in full, with the rest retrieved from reference TRBV7-2 and TRBJ2-5, is GAGVSQSPSNKVTEKGKDVELRCDPISGHTALYWYRQSLGQGLEFLIYFQGNSAPDKSGLPSDRFSAERTGGSVSTLTIQRTQQEDSAVYLCASSLAAKETQYFGPGTRLLVL.